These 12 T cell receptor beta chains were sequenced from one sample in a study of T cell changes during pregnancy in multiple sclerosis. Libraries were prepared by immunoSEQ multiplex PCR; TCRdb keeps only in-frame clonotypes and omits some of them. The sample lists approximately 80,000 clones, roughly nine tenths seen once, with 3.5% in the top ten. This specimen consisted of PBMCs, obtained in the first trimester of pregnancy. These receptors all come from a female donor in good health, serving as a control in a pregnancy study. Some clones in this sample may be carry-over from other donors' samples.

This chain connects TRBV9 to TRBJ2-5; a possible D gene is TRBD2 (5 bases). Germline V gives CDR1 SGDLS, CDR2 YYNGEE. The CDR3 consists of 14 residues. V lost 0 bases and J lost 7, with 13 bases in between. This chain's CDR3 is CASSVERTRGTQYF. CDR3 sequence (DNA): TGTGCCAGCAGCGTAGAAAGGACCCGGGGGACCCAGTACTTC.

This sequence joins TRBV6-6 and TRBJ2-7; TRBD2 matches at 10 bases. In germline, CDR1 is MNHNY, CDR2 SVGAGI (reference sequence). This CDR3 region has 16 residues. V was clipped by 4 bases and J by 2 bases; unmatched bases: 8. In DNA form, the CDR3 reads TGTGCCAGCAGTTCAGGACTAGCGGAACGAACCTACGAGCAGTACTTC. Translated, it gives CASSSGLAERTYEQYF.

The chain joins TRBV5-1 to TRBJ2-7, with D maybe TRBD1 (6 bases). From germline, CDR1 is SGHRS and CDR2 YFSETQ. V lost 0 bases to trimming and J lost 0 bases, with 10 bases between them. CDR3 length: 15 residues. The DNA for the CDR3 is TGCGCCAGCAGCTTGGACAGGGTAGTCTCCTACGAGCAGTACTTC. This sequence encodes CASSLDRVVSYEQYF.

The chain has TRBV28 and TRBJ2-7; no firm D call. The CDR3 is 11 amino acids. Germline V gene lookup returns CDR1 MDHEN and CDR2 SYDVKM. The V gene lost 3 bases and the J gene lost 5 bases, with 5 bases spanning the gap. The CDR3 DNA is TGTGCCAGCAGTTTCATCAACGAGCAGTACTTC. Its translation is CASSFINEQYF.

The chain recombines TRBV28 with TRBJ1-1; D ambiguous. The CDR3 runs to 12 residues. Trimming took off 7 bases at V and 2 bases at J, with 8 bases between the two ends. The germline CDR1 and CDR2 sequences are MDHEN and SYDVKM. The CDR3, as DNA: TGTGCCAGCAAAGTAGAAAACACTGAAGCTTTCTTT. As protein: CASKVENTEAFF.

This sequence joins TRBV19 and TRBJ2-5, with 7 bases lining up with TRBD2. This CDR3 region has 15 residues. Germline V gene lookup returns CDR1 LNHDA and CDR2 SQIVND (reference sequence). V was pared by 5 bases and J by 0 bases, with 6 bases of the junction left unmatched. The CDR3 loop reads CASSGGGANQETQYF. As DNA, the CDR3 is TGTGCCAGTAGTGGCGGGGGAGCAAACCAAGAGACCCAGTACTTC.

The CDR3 loop is CASSPQGLSSYEQYF. The CDR3 DNA reads as TGTGCCAGCAGCCCACAGGGCCTGAGCTCCTACGAGCAGTACTTC. V usage is TRBV2 and J usage is TRBJ2-7, with a weak D call TRBD1 (6 bases). Germline-derived CDR1 and CDR2 are SNHLY and FYNNEI. The CDR3 totals 15 residues. V lost 6 bases and J 0 bases, leaving 15 bases between the germline ends.

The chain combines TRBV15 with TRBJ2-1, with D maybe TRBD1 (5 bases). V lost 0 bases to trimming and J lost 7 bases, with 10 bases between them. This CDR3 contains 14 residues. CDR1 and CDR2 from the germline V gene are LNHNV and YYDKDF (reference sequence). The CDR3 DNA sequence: TGTGCCACCAGCAGAGACCGCAGGGTGAATGAGCAGTTCTTC. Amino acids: CATSRDRRVNEQFF.

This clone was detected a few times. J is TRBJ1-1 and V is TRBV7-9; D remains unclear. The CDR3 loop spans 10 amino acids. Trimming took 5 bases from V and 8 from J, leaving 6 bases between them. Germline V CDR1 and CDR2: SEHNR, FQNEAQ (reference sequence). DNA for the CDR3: TGTGCCAGCAGCGGCGGGGAAGCTTTCTTT. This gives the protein CASSGGEAFF.

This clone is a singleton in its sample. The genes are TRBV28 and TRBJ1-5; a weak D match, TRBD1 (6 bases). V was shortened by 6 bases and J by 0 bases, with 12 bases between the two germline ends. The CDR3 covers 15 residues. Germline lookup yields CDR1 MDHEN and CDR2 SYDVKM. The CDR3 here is CASRQGRNSNQPQHF. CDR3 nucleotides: TGTGCCAGCAGACAGGGCAGGAATAGCAATCAGCCCCAGCATTTT.

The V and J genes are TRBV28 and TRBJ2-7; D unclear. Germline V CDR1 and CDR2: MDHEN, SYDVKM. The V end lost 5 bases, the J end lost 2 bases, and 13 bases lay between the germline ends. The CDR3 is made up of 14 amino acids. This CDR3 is CASSPQAPTYEQYF. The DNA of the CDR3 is TGTGCCAGCAGTCCCCAGGCACCTACCTACGAGCAGTACTTC.

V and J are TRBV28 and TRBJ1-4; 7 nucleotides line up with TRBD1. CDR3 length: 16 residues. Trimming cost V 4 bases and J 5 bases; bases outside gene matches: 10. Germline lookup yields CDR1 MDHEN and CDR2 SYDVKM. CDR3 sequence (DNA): TGTGCCAGCAGTTGGATGACAGGGACACCCAATGAAAAACTGTTTTTT. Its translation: CASSWMTGTPNEKLFF.